These T cell receptor beta chains were read from a single sample in a study of CD8 T cells in ankylosing spondylitis. Using its own MiXCR run on the 5' RACE reads, TCRdb lists one record per CDR3 protein. Found here are more than 100,000 distinct CDR3 sequences, roughly 15% of them singletons; the top ten hold 33%. Input material: blood, either unsorted or a sorted T cell fraction (not recorded which). The source of these receptors is a male donor with ankylosing spondylitis. Both conserved end residues are part of each CDR3. Each record gives: J gene, D gene, V gene, clone size, CDR3 length, CDR3 DNA, CDR3 protein. The D gene is left open where the match is weak. Some rows have no size entry. The others give once, few or many, or a class for an expanded clone.

j_gene: TRBJ2-1
d_gene: .
v_gene: TRBV4-3
abundance: .
len: 15
CDR3nt: TGCGCCAGCAGCCAAGCCGGGATGGGGACCAATGAGCAGTTCTTC
CDR3aa: CASSQAGMGTNEQFF

j_gene: TRBJ2-1
d_gene: TRBD2
v_gene: TRBV20-1
abundance: few
len: 17
CDR3nt: TGCAGTGCTAGTCGACTAGCGGGGCCCAGCTCCTACAATGAGCAGTTCTTC
CDR3aa: CSASRLAGPSSYNEQFF

j_gene: TRBJ2-5
d_gene: TRBD2
v_gene: TRBV2
abundance: .
len: 15
CDR3nt: TGTGCCAGCAGTGCCGGGACTAGCGGATGGGAGACCCAGTACTTC
CDR3aa: CASSAGTSGWETQYF

j_gene: TRBJ2-7
d_gene: .
v_gene: TRBV6-1
abundance: few
len: 16
CDR3nt: TGTGCCAGCAGTGATGCACAGGCTAAGAGCTCCTACGAGCAGTACTTC
CDR3aa: CASSDAQAKSSYEQYF

j_gene: TRBJ2-5
d_gene: .
v_gene: TRBV4-1
abundance: few
len: 14
CDR3nt: TGCGCCAGCAGCCAAGATATGAATTTCGAGACCCAGTACTTC
CDR3aa: CASSQDMNFETQYF

j_gene: TRBJ2-3
d_gene: TRBD2
v_gene: TRBV9
abundance: .
len: 15
CDR3nt: TGTGCCAGCAGCCCATGGACTAGCGGGAGTGATACGCAGTATTTT
CDR3aa: CASSPWTSGSDTQYF

j_gene: TRBJ2-6
d_gene: .
v_gene: TRBV27
abundance: few
len: 18
CDR3nt: TGTGCCAGCAGTTTAGGGGAGATTGGGAGCTCTGGGGCCAACGTCCTGACTTTC
CDR3aa: CASSLGEIGSSGANVLTF

j_gene: TRBJ2-5
d_gene: TRBD2
v_gene: TRBV2
abundance: .
len: 13
CDR3nt: TGTGCCAGCACTCCCGCTTGGGCGGGGGACCAGTACTTC
CDR3aa: CASTPAWAGDQYF

j_gene: TRBJ2-1
d_gene: TRBD2
v_gene: TRBV24-1
abundance: many
len: 16
CDR3nt: TGTGCCACCAGTGATTTCGGCACTAGCGGGATCAATGAGCAGTTCTTC
CDR3aa: CATSDFGTSGINEQFF

j_gene: TRBJ2-5
d_gene: .
v_gene: TRBV7-9
abundance: few
len: 14
CDR3nt: TGTGCCAGCAGCTTAGACGGACCTCAGGAGACCCAGTACTTC
CDR3aa: CASSLDGPQETQYF

j_gene: TRBJ2-2
d_gene: .
v_gene: TRBV29-1
abundance: many
len: 15
CDR3nt: TGCAGCGTTGAAGATGAGGCTCGGGACACCGGGGAGCTGTTTTTT
CDR3aa: CSVEDEARDTGELFF

j_gene: TRBJ1-2
d_gene: .
v_gene: TRBV9
abundance: .
len: 12
CDR3nt: TGTGCCAGCAGCACGCCGGAGGTCGGCTACACCTTC
CDR3aa: CASSTPEVGYTF

j_gene: TRBJ1-1
d_gene: TRBD1
v_gene: TRBV4-1
abundance: few
len: 21
CDR3nt: TGCGCCAGCAGCCAAGCGACGCCAATCGTCTTCCGGGACAGGGTACCCACTGAAGCTTTCTTT
CDR3aa: CASSQATPIVFRDRVPTEAFF

j_gene: TRBJ2-7
d_gene: TRBD2
v_gene: TRBV2
abundance: few
len: 13
CDR3nt: TGTGCCAGCAGTGATGGACTAGCCTACGAGCAGTACTTC
CDR3aa: CASSDGLAYEQYF

j_gene: TRBJ2-7
d_gene: .
v_gene: TRBV7-9
abundance: .
len: 15
CDR3nt: TGTGCCAGCAGCTTAGCGTCGACTAGTTGGTACGAGCAGTACTTC
CDR3aa: CASSLASTSWYEQYF

j_gene: TRBJ1-5
d_gene: .
v_gene: TRBV9
abundance: few
len: 15
CDR3nt: TGTGCCAGCAGCGCCCATGATTTGGGCAATCAGCCCCAGCATTTT
CDR3aa: CASSAHDLGNQPQHF

j_gene: TRBJ2-1
d_gene: .
v_gene: TRBV12-3/TRBV12-4
abundance: many
len: 12
CDR3nt: TGTGCCAGCACCCCGGGGAACGGTGAGCAGTTCTTC
CDR3aa: CASTPGNGEQFF

j_gene: TRBJ2-3
d_gene: .
v_gene: TRBV27
abundance: .
len: 15
CDR3nt: TGTGCCAGCAGTTTAGGGCCAGGGCCCACAGATACGCAGTATTTT
CDR3aa: CASSLGPGPTDTQYF

j_gene: TRBJ2-7
d_gene: TRBD2
v_gene: TRBV4-1
abundance: few
len: 15
CDR3nt: TGCGCCAGCAGCCAAGTCGCGGGACTAATATACGAGCAGTACTTC
CDR3aa: CASSQVAGLIYEQYF

j_gene: TRBJ2-1
d_gene: TRBD2
v_gene: TRBV11-2
abundance: .
len: 16
CDR3nt: TGTGCCAGCAGCCCCGGGGGGGGTGGTCCGAACAATGAGCAGTTCTTC
CDR3aa: CASSPGGGGPNNEQFF

j_gene: TRBJ2-1
d_gene: TRBD2
v_gene: TRBV27
abundance: few
len: 20
CDR3nt: TGTGCCAGCAGCCTGACCGGACTAGCGGGAGGGCGCTCCTACAACAATGAGCAGTTCTTC
CDR3aa: CASSLTGLAGGRSYNNEQFF

j_gene: TRBJ1-1
d_gene: .
v_gene: TRBV3-1
abundance: .
len: 18
CDR3nt: TGTGCCAGCAGCCAAGAAAGAATAGGGGGGATTGGGAACACTGAAGCTTTCTTT
CDR3aa: CASSQERIGGIGNTEAFF

j_gene: TRBJ2-7
d_gene: TRBD2
v_gene: TRBV3-1
abundance: .
len: 17
CDR3nt: TGTGCCAGCAGCCTCGGGACTAGCGGTCTACTAGCCTACGAGCAGTACTTC
CDR3aa: CASSLGTSGLLAYEQYF

j_gene: TRBJ2-3
d_gene: TRBD2
v_gene: TRBV10-3
abundance: .
len: 12
CDR3nt: TGTGCCGCAGCGGGAGTGACAGATACGCAGTATTTT
CDR3aa: CAAAGVTDTQYF

j_gene: TRBJ2-3
d_gene: TRBD2
v_gene: TRBV5-1
abundance: few
len: 17
CDR3nt: TGCGCCAGCAGCTTGGGAGGACTAGCCATTCCACCAGATACGCAGTATTTT
CDR3aa: CASSLGGLAIPPDTQYF